These T cell receptor beta chains were read from a single sample in a study of cytomegalovirus exposure and HLA in healthy donors. Repertoires were generated with immunoSEQ multiplex PCR, while TCRdb's copy carries only in-frame clones and drops some. The repertoire consists of about 130,000 clones, with about 80% occurring once and the leading ten covering 25% to 30%. The specimen sequenced was PBMCs. The receptors here all came from a man aged 25-45 years in good health and CMV-seropositive. The CDR3 runs from the conserved cysteine through the conserved F or W. D genes are given only for firm matches. Clone size, where shown, is once, few, many, or a class for clones that have expanded.

V gene,J gene,clone size,D gene,CDR3 protein,CDR3 DNA
TRBV9,TRBJ2-2,once,TRBD1,CASSGNSGGGELFF,TGTGCCAGCAGCGGGAATTCAGGGGGCGGGGAGCTGTTTTTT
TRBV4-2,TRBJ2-3,-,TRBD2,CASSQALAGGSTDTQYF,TGTGCCAGCAGCCAAGCCCTCGCGGGGGGTAGCACAGATACGCAGTATTTT
TRBV7-8,TRBJ2-2,-,TRBD2,CASRPRRAGVRTGELFF,TGTGCCAGCAGGCCCCGCCGGGCGGGAGTACGAACCGGGGAGCTGTTTTTT
TRBV5-6,TRBJ2-7,-,-,CASSLVAAYEQYF,TGTGCCAGCAGCTTGGTCGCAGCCTACGAGCAGTACTTC
TRBV2,TRBJ2-7,-,TRBD2,CASTHRTSGYEQYF,TGTGCCAGCACTCATCGGACTAGCGGCTACGAGCAGTACTTC
TRBV9,TRBJ2-3,-,-,CASSPGHSTDTQYF,TGTGCCAGCAGCCCCGGACATTCCACAGATACGCAGTATTTT
TRBV7-8,TRBJ2-1,-,TRBD2,CASRASGGASGEQFF,TGTGCCAGCCGAGCTAGCGGGGGGGCCTCGGGTGAGCAGTTCTTC
TRBV28,TRBJ1-4,-,TRBD1,CASSPPQGGEKLFF,TGTGCCAGCAGTCCCCCCCAGGGGGGTGAAAAACTGTTTTTT
TRBV6-5,TRBJ1-1,few,-,CASSPRTLTNTEAFF,TGTGCCAGCAGCCCCAGGACACTTACTAACACTGAAGCTTTCTTT
TRBV27,TRBJ2-3,-,-,CASSPRASSHTDTQYF,TGTGCCAGCAGTCCCCGGGCTAGCTCTCACACAGATACGCAGTATTTT
TRBV4-1,TRBJ2-7,-,TRBD1,CASSQDRGSYEQYF,TGCGCCAGCAGCCAGGACAGGGGATCCTACGAGCAGTACTTC
TRBV27,TRBJ2-1,-,TRBD2,CASTSLAGDNEQFF,TGTGCCAGCACCTCCTTAGCGGGGGACAATGAGCAGTTCTTC
TRBV29-1,TRBJ1-2,few,TRBD1,CSVRTGSYTF,TGCAGCGTGCGGACAGGGAGCTACACCTTC
TRBV6-1,TRBJ1-2,-,TRBD1,CASSESSLGARDSYGYTF,TGTGCCAGCAGTGAATCGTCCCTGGGAGCTCGGGACAGCTATGGCTACACCTTC
TRBV2,TRBJ1-1,-,-,CASSGSGLNTEAFF,TGTGCCAGCAGCGGCTCGGGGTTGAACACTGAAGCTTTCTTT
TRBV5-6,TRBJ1-2,-,-,CASSLSQGYGYTF,TGTGCCAGCAGCTTGAGCCAGGGCTATGGCTACACCTTC
TRBV19,TRBJ1-2,few,-,CASSITRTAPYGYTF,TGTGCCAGTAGTATAACGCGGACAGCTCCCTATGGCTACACCTTC
TRBV2,TRBJ2-7,-,-,CASSVGSYEQYF,TGTGCCAGCAGTGTGGGCAGCTACGAGCAGTACTTC
TRBV18,TRBJ2-5,-,TRBD2,CASSLRTSGTTAQETQYF,TGTGCCAGCTCACTAAGGACTAGCGGGACGACCGCCCAAGAGACCCAGTACTTC
TRBV18,TRBJ2-7,-,TRBD1,CASSPTQGVAYEQYF,TGTGCCAGCTCACCGACCCAGGGGGTTGCCTACGAGCAGTACTTC
TRBV25-1,TRBJ2-3,once,TRBD2,CASSEPSGKADTQYF,TGTGCCAGCAGTGAGCCTAGCGGGAAGGCAGATACGCAGTATTTT
TRBV18,TRBJ1-2,-,-,CASSPSTGTGYGYTF,TGTGCCAGCTCACCCTCGACAGGCACAGGATATGGCTACACCTTC
TRBV7-3,TRBJ2-1,-,TRBD2,CASRPTSGGGEQFF,TGTGCCAGCAGGCCTACTAGCGGGGGAGGTGAGCAGTTCTTC
TRBV19,TRBJ2-5,-,TRBD1,CATARTGTMQTQYF,TGTGCCACCGCCCGGACAGGGACGATGCAGACCCAGTACTTC
TRBV2,TRBJ2-7,-,TRBD2,CASSVTSGGPTNYEQYF,TGTGCCAGCAGTGTAACTAGCGGGGGGCCTACCAACTACGAGCAGTACTTC
TRBV5-6,TRBJ2-7,-,TRBD2,CASSLGGGSYEQYF,TGTGCCAGCAGCTTGGGGGGGGGCTCCTACGAGCAGTACTTC
TRBV27,TRBJ1-5,-,TRBD1,CASSLSPLQTGGRERLSNQPQHF,TGTGCCAGCAGTTTATCCCCATTACAGACAGGGGGGAGAGAGAGATTAAGCAATCAGCCCCAGCATTTT
TRBV10-1,TRBJ1-1,-,-,CASSEAMNTEAFF,TGCGCCAGCAGTGAAGCTATGAACACTGAAGCTTTCTTT
TRBV6-5,TRBJ1-3,-,-,CASRQEPPGNTIYF,TGTGCCAGCAGACAGGAGCCCCCTGGAAACACCATATATTTT
TRBV29-1,TRBJ2-7,once,TRBD1,CSVQPGTGSTYEQYF,TGCAGCGTCCAACCCGGGACAGGGTCTACCTACGAGCAGTACTTC
TRBV27,TRBJ2-1,-,TRBD2,CASSLRGLAFNSSYNEQFF,TGTGCCAGCAGTCTCAGGGGACTAGCGTTTAATAGCTCCTACAATGAGCAGTTCTTC
TRBV7-8,TRBJ1-2,-,-,CASSLGTEYGYTF,TGTGCCAGCAGCTTAGGTACAGAATATGGCTACACCTTC
TRBV7-6,TRBJ1-3,-,-,CASSPQFRAGNTIYF,TGTGCCAGCAGCCCCCAATTTCGGGCTGGAAACACCATATATTTT
TRBV2,TRBJ1-1,many,-,CASTGFMRTEAFF,TGTGCCAGCACGGGGTTTATGCGCACTGAAGCTTTCTTT
TRBV5-1,TRBJ1-3,once,-,CASSPSGGPPSGNTIYF,TGCGCCAGCAGCCCCAGCGGGGGGCCCCCATCTGGAAACACCATATATTTT
TRBV4-1,TRBJ2-1,-,TRBD2,CASSQGTSGDYNEQFF,TGCGCCAGCAGCCAAGGGACTAGCGGAGATTACAATGAGCAGTTCTTC
TRBV11-2,TRBJ2-5,once,TRBD2,CASSPLAGGETQYF,TGTGCCAGCAGTCCCCTAGCGGGAGGAGAGACCCAGTACTTC
TRBV7-7,TRBJ2-1,-,-,CASSLGQAVYNEQFF,TGTGCCAGCAGCTTAGGGCAGGCAGTTTACAATGAGCAGTTCTTC
TRBV6-1,TRBJ1-5,-,-,CASSGHGTPTNQPQHF,TGTGCCAGCAGTGGGCACGGGACACCGACGAATCAGCCCCAGCATTTT
TRBV9,TRBJ2-1,few,TRBD1,CASSVGDGTDQFF,TGTGCCAGCAGCGTAGGAGACGGGACAGACCAGTTCTTC
TRBV9,TRBJ2-7,once,-,CASSVVPTGAYEQYF,TGTGCCAGCAGCGTAGTCCCAACGGGGGCCTACGAGCAGTACTTC
TRBV6-6,TRBJ1-1,-,-,CASRTPGGNTEAFF,TGTGCCAGCAGGACCCCGGGGGGTAACACTGAAGCTTTCTTT
TRBV6-5,TRBJ1-1,-,-,CASSYGQFMNTEAFF,TGTGCCAGCAGTTACGGACAGTTCATGAACACTGAAGCTTTCTTT
TRBV2,TRBJ1-4,-,-,CASSEAGGTGLGIGLFF,TGTGCCAGCAGTGAAGCAGGGGGTACGGGGTTGGGTATCGGACTGTTTTTT
TRBV5-6,TRBJ2-7,-,TRBD2,CASSRLAGGPYEQYF,TGTGCCAGCAGTCGTCTAGCGGGAGGACCCTACGAGCAGTACTTC
TRBV7-3,TRBJ2-3,-,TRBD2,CASSLTLQSGGDLDTQYF,TGTGCCAGCAGCTTAACTCTTCAGAGCGGGGGGGATTTAGATACGCAGTATTTT
TRBV29-1,TRBJ1-2,-,TRBD1,CSIQRTGPNYGYTF,TGCAGCATCCAACGGACAGGGCCTAACTATGGCTACACCTTC
TRBV18,TRBJ2-7,-,TRBD2,CASSPNLAGVSPGEQYF,TGTGCCAGCTCACCTAATTTAGCGGGAGTCTCTCCTGGCGAGCAGTACTTC
TRBV7-3,TRBJ2-2,-,-,CASSEGAGELFF,TGTGCCAGCAGCGAGGGGGCCGGGGAGCTGTTTTTT
TRBV5-1,TRBJ2-2,-,TRBD1,CASSSEPRTGGSGELFF,TGCGCCAGCAGCTCCGAACCCCGGACAGGGGGCTCCGGGGAGCTGTTTTTT
TRBV4-1,TRBJ2-5,-,TRBD2,CASSQAAEAGEETQYF,TGCGCCAGCAGCCAAGCGGCAGAAGCGGGAGAGGAGACCCAGTACTTC
TRBV6-5,TRBJ1-4,-,-,CASRGTGGQEKLFF,TGTGCCAGCAGGGGGACGGGGGGGCAAGAAAAACTGTTTTTT
TRBV4-1,TRBJ2-2,many,TRBD1,CASSPIGQGANTGELFF,TGCGCCAGCAGCCCGATCGGACAGGGGGCGAACACCGGGGAGCTGTTTTTT
TRBV7-6,TRBJ2-1,-,TRBD2,CASRLSGILANEQFF,TGTGCCAGCAGATTAAGCGGGATCCTTGCCAATGAGCAGTTCTTC
TRBV9,TRBJ2-5,-,TRBD2,CASSVSPWTSGGQETQYF,TGTGCCAGCAGCGTATCACCTTGGACTAGCGGGGGGCAAGAGACCCAGTACTTC
TRBV7-8,TRBJ2-5,few,-,CASSLGGYWGTQYF,TGTGCCAGCAGCTTGGGGGGATACTGGGGGACCCAGTACTTC